The present T cell receptor (beta chain) was sequenced within a study of OX40 agonist ivuxolimab in advanced cancers. Method: immunoSEQ multiplex PCR; TCRdb's copy keeps in-frame clones and lacks some. Here the sample spans 50,000 to 75,000 clones, under 95% being singletons. The germline CDR1 and CDR2 sequences are LNHDA and SQIVND (reference sequence). The CDR3 is 15 amino acids. V was pared by 4 bases and J by 0 bases, with 10 bases between. This sequence was found in an adult with an advanced solid tumor such as melanoma, head and neck, liver or kidney cancer. Here the sequenced sample was CD4+ or CD8+ T cells sorted from blood, taken in a trial of the OX40 agonist ivuxolimab. This rearrangement joins TRBV19 to TRBJ1-3; D possibly corresponds to TRBD1 (5 bases). The CDR3 sequence is CASSRQSFSGNTIYF. CDR3 sequence (DNA): TGTGCCAGTAGTAGACAGTCTTTCTCTGGAAACACCATATATTTT.